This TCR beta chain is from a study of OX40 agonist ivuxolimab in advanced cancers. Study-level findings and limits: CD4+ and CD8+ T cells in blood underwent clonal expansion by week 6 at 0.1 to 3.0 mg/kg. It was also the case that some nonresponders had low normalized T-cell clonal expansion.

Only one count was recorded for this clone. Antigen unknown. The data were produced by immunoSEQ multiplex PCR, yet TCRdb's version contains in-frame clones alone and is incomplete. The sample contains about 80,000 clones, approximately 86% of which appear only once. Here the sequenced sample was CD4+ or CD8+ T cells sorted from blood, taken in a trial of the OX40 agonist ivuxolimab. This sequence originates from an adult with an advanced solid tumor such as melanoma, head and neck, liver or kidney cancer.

CDR3 nucleotide sequence: TGTGCCAGCAGCTTAGAGCCGACGGTATACTATGGCTACACCTTC. Its protein product is CASSLEPTVYYGYTF. The chain is built from TRBV11-2 and TRBJ1-2; no clear D gene. Per the germline V gene, CDR1 is SGHAT and CDR2 is FQNNGV. This CDR3 contains 15 residues. V was trimmed by 0 bases and J by 3 bases, leaving 11 bases between them.